Shown below are 13 T cell receptor beta chains from a single sample sequenced in a study of T cell responses to AZD1222 COVID-19 vaccine. Only in-frame clones appear in the TCRdb table, and some are missing; sequencing was by immunoSEQ multiplex PCR. The sample lists approximately 60,000 clones, 84% seen once, with around 7.3% in the top ten. The input for sequencing was peripheral blood, taken on day 0 of AZD1222 vaccination. Receptors originate from an adult in good health.

The gene calls are TRBV7-7 and TRBJ2-5; 15 bases align to TRBD2. This CDR3 is 18 amino acids long. With V trimmed by 4 bases and J by 2 bases, 8 bases remained unmatched. Germline V gene sequence: CDR1 SSHAT, CDR2 FNYEAQ (reference sequence). CDR3 coding DNA: TGTGCCAGCAGCTATGGACTAGCGGGGGGGGTAATTCAAGAGACCCAGTACTTC. Residues: CASSYGLAGGVIQETQYF.

This clone was seen once. This chain connects TRBV2 to TRBJ2-7; 7 nucleotides line up with TRBD2. The CDR3 consists of 11 residues. Germline V CDR1 and CDR2: SNHLY, FYNNEI. The J segment lost 2 bases and the V segment lost 8 bases, leaving 0 bases of the junction unmatched. The CDR3 DNA is TGTGCCAGCCGGGAGGCCTACGAGCAGTACTTC. Protein sequence: CASREAYEQYF.

The V and J genes are TRBV6-2 or TRBV6-3 and TRBJ1-5; no clear D gene. There are 13 residues in the CDR3. Trimming pared 2 bases from V and 7 bases from J, leaving 9 bases between. Germline values: CDR1 MNHEY, CDR2 SVGEGT. CDR3 protein: CASSYPSDQPQHF. CDR3 sequence (DNA): TGTGCCAGCAGTTACCCCTCGGACCAGCCCCAGCATTTT.

As to this clone: One end of the junction is discordant with germline, which a read error may explain. This chain joins TRBV6-1 and TRBJ1-6; D remains unclear. This CDR3 region has 11 residues. Germline assignment: CDR1 MNHNS and CDR2 SASEGT. CDR3 sequence: CASSETSSLRF. The CDR3 DNA follows: TGTGCCAGCAGTGAAACCTCCAGTCTCCGCTTT.

This clone was recorded a few times. The chain's CDR3 is CASSFGNANTGELFF. CDR3 in DNA: TGCGCCAGCAGCTTCGGAAATGCGAACACCGGGGAGCTGTTTTTT. The rearrangement joins TRBV5-1 to TRBJ2-2, with D uncertain. CDR1 and CDR2 (germline): SGHRS, YFSETQ. The CDR3 is made up of 15 amino acids. Trimming shortened V by 2 bases and J by 0 bases, and 8 bases separated the two germline ends.

The rearrangement uses TRBV14 and TRBJ1-2; D remains unclear. The CDR3 is made up of 17 amino acids. V gave up 1 base and J gave up 2 bases, with 17 bases separating them. CDR1 and CDR2 (germline): SGHDN, FVKESK. The CDR3 loop reads CASSQGIPSSDNYGYTF. The CDR3 nucleotides are TGTGCCAGCAGCCAAGGTATCCCCTCGTCAGACAACTATGGCTACACCTTC.

This clone was seen more than once but under ten times. V and J are TRBV7-8 and TRBJ1-2; D might be TRBD1 (5 bases). Germline V lookup: CDR1 SGHVS, CDR2 FQNEAQ. This CDR3 spans 15 amino acids. Trimming removed 5 bases at V and 5 bases at J, with 18 bases between. CDR3 sequence (DNA): TGTGCCAGCAGCCAAGGTCGCCCAGGGTCGTATGGCTACACCTTC. Amino acid sequence: CASSQGRPGSYGYTF. Together with reference TRBV7-8 and TRBJ1-2, the CDR3 gives the full variable domain: GAGVSQSPRYKVAKRGQDVALRCDPISGHVSLFWYQQALGQGPEFLTYFQNEAQLDKSGLPSDRFFAERPEGSVSTLKIQRTQQEDSAVYLCASSQGRPGSYGYTFGSGTRLTVV.

The chain couples TRBV19 to TRBJ1-2; 9 bases line up with TRBD1. V lost 3 bases, J lost 13 bases, and 12 bases stayed unmatched. This CDR3 has 14 amino acids. Germline lookup yields CDR1 LNHDA and CDR2 SQIVND (reference sequence). CDR3 in DNA: TGTGCCAGTAGTATTTTTGCGGGACAGGGAGGATCCACCTTC. Protein product: CASSIFAGQGGSTF.

The chain employs TRBV19 and TRBJ1-2; 12 bases agree with TRBD1. This CDR3 has 14 amino acids. The germline V gene has CDR1 LNHDA and CDR2 SQIVND (reference sequence). With 5 bases clipped from V and 3 bases from J, the junction kept 1 base outside the gene matches. The DNA of the CDR3 is TGTGCCAGTAGTGGGACAGGGGGCTACTATGGCTACACCTTC. Its translation is CASSGTGGYYGYTF.

The V gene is TRBV19, the J gene TRBJ2-2, with 8 positions matching TRBD1. J gave up 6 bases and V 5 bases, and 17 bases lay outside the gene matches. The V gene's germline CDR1 is LNHDA and CDR2 SQIVND (reference sequence). CDR3 length equals 18 residues. The CDR3 DNA reads as TGTGCCAGTAGTCACCGGGACAGGACGATTGAGAGTGCCGGGGAGCTGTTTTTT. Protein product: CASSHRDRTIESAGELFF.

In this sample, this clone turned up a few times. V and J are TRBV12-3 or TRBV12-4 and TRBJ1-4; maybe TRBD1 (5 bases). V was trimmed by 6 bases and J by 7 bases, leaving 12 bases between them. This CDR3 contains 13 residues. CDR3 bases: TGTGCCAGCAGCCTCCGACAGTCTGAAAAACTGTTTTTT. Amino acid sequence: CASSLRQSEKLFF.

This chain connects TRBV7-2 to TRBJ2-7, with 9 bases fitting TRBD2. Germline CDR1 SGHTA, CDR2 FQGNSA. V lost 1 base and J lost 3; bases outside the gene matches: 7. The CDR3 sequence is 16 residues long. CDR3 nucleotide sequence: TGTGCCAGCAGCTTAGTGCCCATAGCGGGGGACTACGAGCAGTACTTC. Amino acid sequence: CASSLVPIAGDYEQYF.

The chain couples TRBV7-9 to TRBJ2-1, with D possibly being TRBD2 (5 bases). This CDR3 spans 15 amino acids. The V end was cut by 5 bases, the J end by 1 base, with 12 bases between. Looked up from germline, CDR1 is SEHNR and CDR2 is FQNEAQ (reference sequence). The CDR3 is CASSPGPGSYNEQFF. In DNA form, the CDR3 reads TGTGCCAGCAGCCCAGGTCCGGGGTCCTACAATGAGCAGTTCTTC.